A selection of T cell receptor beta chains follows, all from one sample in a study of blood T cell repertoires in COVID-19. Some clones are missing from TCRdb's copy, which holds only in-frame ones; the method was immunoSEQ multiplex PCR. The data contain approximately 160,000 clones, around 85% of them singletons. The material sequenced was peripheral blood. These receptors were collected from a woman aged 70 to 79 with acute or convalescent COVID-19. The CDR3 runs from the conserved cysteine through the conserved F or W. Clone size is not always given. Where it is, it says once, few, many or a class for expanded clones.

clone_size v_call cdr3_aa
- TRBV29-1 CSVYRDLTEAFF
- TRBV29-1 CSVAHGSVEQFF
- TRBV10-3 CAISGGQASSYNSPLHF
- TRBV12-3/TRBV12-4 CASRQGYQETQYF
- TRBV3-1/TRBV3-2 CASSQMGLAGSDTQYF
once TRBV28 CASSVPGRFFGGYTF
- TRBV6-6 CASSYPTGLQETQYF
- TRBV4-2 CASSKGGGGLETQYF
- TRBV29-1 CSVAGSSGNTIYF
few TRBV7-2 CASSFVPGQISGNTIYF
- TRBV6-2/TRBV6-3 CASSPWTGLNTEAFF
- TRBV7-2 CASSSRGSSHEQYF
- TRBV4-3 CASSQAHTGGAGKTQYF
- TRBV7-8 CASSLALQGVGSPLHF
once TRBV2 CASSREGSGGETQYF
- TRBV7-2 CASSLGLAGTGELFF
- TRBV6-5 CASRTGLNQPQHF
- TRBV3-1/TRBV3-2 CASSQSTSPRNTEAFF
- TRBV19 CATKDRGETEAFF
once TRBV7-9 CASRPQGSAGELFF
- TRBV29-1 CSSRLGRTDTQYF
few TRBV13 CASRTTGGGRYEQYF